The 10 T cell receptor beta chains presented below share a single source sample, sequenced in a study of CD8 T cells in ankylosing spondylitis listed by TCRdb under 2017. The library was obtained by 5' RACE. Sequencing used an Illumina HiSeq 2500. TCRdb reprocessed the public reads (quality trimming at Q25 with fastp, clone calling with MiXCR) and kept in-frame beta chains. Every entry covers one CDR3 protein and lists the most common genes and DNA from its rows. The sample table contains 350,000 or so distinct CDR3 sequences; only one count was recorded for roughly 15% of them. Around 1% of the sample comes from the top ten. Sequencing was done on a sample of blood, either unsorted or a sorted T cell fraction (not recorded which). These receptors were collected from a male donor with ankylosing spondylitis or in good health (not recorded which).

The chain recombines TRBV20-1 with TRBJ2-4; 12 nucleotides align to TRBD2. The germline V gene encodes CDR1 DFQATT and CDR2 SNEGSKA (reference sequence). V was clipped by 5 bases and J by 0 bases; unmatched bases: 11. The CDR3 is 18 residues long. The CDR3 region is CSAQRSLAGGLAKNIQYF. DNA of the CDR3: TGCAGTGCTCAGAGGTCACTAGCGGGGGGTTTAGCCAAAAACATTCAGTACTTC.

The chain has TRBV5-5 and TRBJ2-5; either TRBD1 or TRBD2 may supply D (6 bases each). The V and J ends lost 4 bases and 5 bases respectively, with 15 bases between them. Germline V gives CDR1 SGHKS, CDR2 YYEKEE (reference sequence). This CDR3 is 14 amino acids long. DNA for the CDR3: TGTGCCAGCAGCCCCGCGACAGGAGGGGAGACCCAGTACTTC. Its protein is CASSPATGGETQYF.

This clonotype was counted at least ten times. The chain combines TRBV10-3 with TRBJ1-2; D not certain. V dropped 6 bases and J dropped 4 bases, with 9 bases sitting between them. The CDR3 has 12 residues. In germline, CDR1 is ENHRY, CDR2 SYGVKD. The CDR3 DNA follows: TGTGCCATCAGGAGGGAGTCCTATGGCTACACCTTC. Protein product: CAIRRESYGYTF.

The rearrangement joins TRBV27 to TRBJ2-1; 8 bases match TRBD1. Germline V lookup: CDR1 MNHEY, CDR2 SMNVEV (reference sequence). The ends lost 7 bases at V and 6 bases at J; junction bases unmatched: 14. The CDR3 runs to 16 residues. The DNA of the CDR3 is TGTGCCAGCACCACCCGAGGACAGGGTATTCCCAATGAGCAGTTCTTC. This translates into CASTTRGQGIPNEQFF.

This clonotype was recorded a few times. The chain couples TRBV20-1 to TRBJ1-5; 9 bases agree with TRBD1. The CDR3 extends over 18 amino acids. The V gene end was trimmed by 4 bases and the J gene end by 1 base; junction bases not matched to a gene: 14. Germline CDR1 is DFQATT and CDR2 is SNEGSKA (reference sequence). In DNA, the CDR3 is TGCAGTGCTATCTCCACCAGCGGGGACAGGGTAAGCAATCAGCCCCAGCATTTT. It is translated as CSAISTSGDRVSNQPQHF.

This clonotype was counted between two and nine times. The V call is TRBV5-1, the J call TRBJ1-1; D not certain. Germline CDR1 is SGHRS and CDR2 is YFSETQ. The CDR3 is made up of 14 amino acids. Trimming took 3 bases from V and 1 from J, leaving 10 bases between them. This chain's CDR3 is CASSSIDGNTEAFF. Here the CDR3 DNA reads TGCGCCAGCAGCTCTATCGACGGGAACACTGAAGCTTTCTTT. Looking up the rest from reference TRBV5-1 and TRBJ1-1 gives the full variable domain: KAGVTQTPRYLIKTRGQQVTLSCSPISGHRSVSWYQQTPGQGLQFLFEYFSETQRNKGNFPGRFSGRQFSNSRSEMNVSTLELGDSALYLCASSSIDGNTEAFFGQGTRLTVV.

This chain joins TRBV10-3 and TRBJ2-3, with D possibly matching TRBD2 (6 bases). Germline assignment: CDR1 ENHRY and CDR2 SYGVKD. V lost 6 bases and J lost 4, with 11 bases in between. The CDR3 is made up of 13 amino acids. For the CDR3, the DNA is TGTGCCATCAGGGACTCGGGGGCAGATACGCAGTATTTT. It specifies CAIRDSGADTQYF.

This clonotype was picked up many times. The J gene is TRBJ2-3, the V gene TRBV7-2, with TRBD2 matching over 12 bases. The CDR3 has 15 amino acids. V trimming: 5 bases; J trimming: 5 bases; junction bases outside the gene matches: 5. Germline loops: CDR1 SGHTA, CDR2 FQGNSA. The chain's CDR3 is CASSPSGGARDTQYF. The CDR3 DNA is TGTGCCAGCAGCCCTAGCGGGGGGGCCCGAGATACGCAGTATTTT.

For this clonotype: Its ends do not fully match the called genes, so a read error is possible. The chain combines TRBV2 with TRBJ2-2; TRBD2 aligns across 11 bases. Germline V lookup: CDR1 SNHLY, CDR2 FYNNEI. The CDR3 has 18 residues. CDR3 sequence reads: CAISPGLAGPANTGELFF. In nucleotides, the CDR3 is TGTGCCATCAGTCCAGGACTAGCGGGCCCCGCGAACACCGGGGAGCTGTTTTTT.

The sample holds a few counts of this clonotype. The genes are TRBV3-1 and TRBJ2-3; 9 positions agree with TRBD2. The CDR3 is 17 residues long. Germline CDR1 is LGHDT and CDR2 is YNNKEL (reference sequence). V shed 2 bases, J shed 1 base, and the junction held 7 bases outside the gene matches. CDR3 residues: CASSQRGSGGRTDTQYF. In DNA, the CDR3 is TGTGCCAGCAGCCAAAGAGGGAGCGGGGGGCGCACAGATACGCAGTATTTT.